One sample yielded the 7 T cell receptor beta chains listed below, sequenced in a study of OX40 agonist ivuxolimab in advanced cancers. Assay used: immunoSEQ multiplex PCR; TCRdb lists only in-frame clones, some missing. The sample has some 78,000 clones; approximately 90% are singletons. Sequencing was performed on CD4+ or CD8+ T cells sorted from blood, taken in a trial of the OX40 agonist ivuxolimab. These receptors were obtained from an adult with an advanced solid tumor such as melanoma, head and neck, liver or kidney cancer.

In nucleotides, the CDR3 is TGTGCCAGCAGCCTTCCGGCCCGGGGGAACACTGAAGCTTTCTTT. Translated, it gives CASSLPARGNTEAFF. The V and J genes are TRBV5-4 and TRBJ1-1; D ambiguous. The CDR3 spans 15 residues. Trimming cost V 4 bases and J 1 base, with 14 bases left between them. CDR1 and CDR2 (germline): SGHNT, YYREEE (reference sequence). The entire variable domain, with the rest obtained from reference TRBV5-4 and TRBJ1-1, is as follows: ETGVTQSPTHLIKTRGQQVTLRCSSQSGHNTVSWYQQALGQGPQFIFQYYREEENGRGNFPPRFSGLQFPNYSSELNVNALELDDSALYLCASSLPARGNTEAFFGQGTRLTVV.

The gene calls are TRBV7-3 and TRBJ2-1, with a possible D match to TRBD2 (7 bases). Per the germline V gene, CDR1 is SGHTA and CDR2 is FQGTGA. This CDR3 has 15 residues. V dropped 0 bases and J dropped 8 bases, with 14 bases sitting between them. The CDR3, as DNA: TGTGCCAGCAGCTTAACCCTAGTGGGGGGGCATGAGCAGTTCTTC. It is translated as CASSLTLVGGHEQFF.

V and J are TRBV9 and TRBJ2-4; tentative D call: TRBD1 (6 bases). Germline CDR1 reads SGDLS; CDR2 reads YYNGEE. V lost 4 bases and J 0 bases, leaving 20 bases between the germline ends. The CDR3 length is 18 residues. This CDR3 is CASSSEKWGRLAKNIQYF. The CDR3, as DNA: TGTGCCAGCAGCTCGGAGAAGTGGGGGCGTCTAGCCAAAAACATTCAGTACTTC.

Concerning this clone: This is likely a read error, given that the CDR3 carries no conserved phenylalanine or tryptophan at its end. CDR3 nucleotides: TGTGCCAGCAGTGAACACAGGGGGAGTTCACCCCTCCACCTT. Residues: CASSEHRGSSPLHL. This rearrangement joins TRBV6-1 to TRBJ1-6, with 8 bases that match TRBD1. Germline V gene lookup returns CDR1 MNHNS and CDR2 SASEGT. The CDR3 is made up of 14 amino acids. V trimming: 2 bases; J trimming: 9 bases; junction bases outside the gene matches: 3.

The chain employs TRBV7-3 and TRBJ1-5; D is uncertain. The CDR3 runs 13 residues. Looked up from germline, CDR1 is SGHTA and CDR2 is FQGTGA. Trimming removed 3 bases from V and 7 bases from J, with 10 bases in between. The CDR3 bases are TGTGCCAGCAGCTTGGAATTGGGGCAGCCCCAGCATTTT. It specifies CASSLELGQPQHF. The full variable domain, completed using reference TRBV7-3 and TRBJ1-5, is GAGVSQTPSNKVTEKGKYVELRCDPISGHTALYWYRQSLGQGPEFLIYFQGTGAADDSGLPNDRFFAVRPEGSVSTLKIQRTERGDSAVYLCASSLELGQPQHFGDGTRLSIL.

The chain combines TRBV11-2 with TRBJ2-5; TRBD1 might be the D (5 bases). The CDR3 runs 14 residues. Germline V gene sequence: CDR1 SGHAT, CDR2 FQNNGV. Trimming took 4 bases from V and 5 from J, leaving 14 bases between them. Here the CDR3 DNA reads TGTGCCAGCAGCTGGACGTGGGGCCCGGAGACCCAGTACTTC. The encoded protein is CASSWTWGPETQYF. The full variable domain, completed using reference TRBV11-2 and TRBJ2-5, is EAGVAQSPRYKIIEKRQSVAFWCNPISGHATLYWYQQILGQGPKLLIQFQNNGVVDDSQLPKDRFSAERLKGVDSTLKIQPAKLEDSAVYLCASSWTWGPETQYFGPGTRLLVL.

The CDR3 protein is CASNKLNSPLHF. The CDR3 bases are TGTGCCAGCAACAAACTTAATTCACCCCTCCACTTT. V usage is TRBV6-5 and J usage is TRBJ1-6; D is unresolved. V lost 7 bases, J lost 6 bases, and 7 bases lay in between. Germline V CDR1 and CDR2: MNHEY, SVGAGI. The CDR3 runs 12 residues.